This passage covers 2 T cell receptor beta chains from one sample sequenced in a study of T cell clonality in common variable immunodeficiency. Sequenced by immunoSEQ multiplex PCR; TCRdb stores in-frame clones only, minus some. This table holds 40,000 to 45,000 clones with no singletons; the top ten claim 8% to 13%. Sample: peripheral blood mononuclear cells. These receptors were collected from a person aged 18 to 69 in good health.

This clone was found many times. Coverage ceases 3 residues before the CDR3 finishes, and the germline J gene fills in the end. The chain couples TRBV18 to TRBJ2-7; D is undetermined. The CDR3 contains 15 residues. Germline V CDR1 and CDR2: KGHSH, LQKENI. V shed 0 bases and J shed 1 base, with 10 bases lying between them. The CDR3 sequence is CASSPPTLASYEQYF. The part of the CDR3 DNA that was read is TGTGCCAGCTCACCACCGACACTGGCATCCTACGAG. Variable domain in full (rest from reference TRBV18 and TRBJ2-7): NAGVMQNPRHLVRRRGQEARLRCSPMKGHSHVYWYRQLPEEGLKFMVYLQKENIIDESGMPKERFSAEFPKEGPSILRIQQVVRGDSAAYFCASSPPTLASYEQYFGPGTRLTVT.

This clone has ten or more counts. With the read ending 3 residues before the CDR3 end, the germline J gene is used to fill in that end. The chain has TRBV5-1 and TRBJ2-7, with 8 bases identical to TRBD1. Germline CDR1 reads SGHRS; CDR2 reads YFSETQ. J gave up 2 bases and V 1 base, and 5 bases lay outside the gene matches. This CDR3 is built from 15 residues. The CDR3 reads CASSLQRDRTYEQYF. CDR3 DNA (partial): TGCGCCAGCAGCTTGCAGAGGGACAGGACCTACGAG.